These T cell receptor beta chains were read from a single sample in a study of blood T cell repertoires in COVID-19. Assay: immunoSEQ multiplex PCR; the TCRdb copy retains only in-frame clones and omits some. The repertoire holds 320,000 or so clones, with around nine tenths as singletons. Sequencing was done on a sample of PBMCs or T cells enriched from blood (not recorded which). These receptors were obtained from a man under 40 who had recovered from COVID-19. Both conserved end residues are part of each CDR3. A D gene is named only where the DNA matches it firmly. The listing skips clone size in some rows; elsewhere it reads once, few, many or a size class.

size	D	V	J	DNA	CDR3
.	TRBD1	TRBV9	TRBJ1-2	TGTGCCAGCAGCAGAGGGGACAGGTCCGGCTACACCTTC	CASSRGDRSGYTF
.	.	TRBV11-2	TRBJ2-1	TGTGCCAGCAGCTTAGACCCTGACATTTCTCTTTACAATGAGCAGTTCTTC	CASSLDPDISLYNEQFF
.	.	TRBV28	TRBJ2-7	.	CASSSSGQYYEQYF
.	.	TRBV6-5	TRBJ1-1	TGTGCCAGCAGAGACAGTAACATGAACACTGAAGCTTTCTTT	CASRDSNMNTEAFF
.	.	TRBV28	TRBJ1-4	TGTGCCAGCAGACCCTCTTCCGGGGGTAATGAAAAACTGTTTTTT	CASRPSSGGNEKLFF
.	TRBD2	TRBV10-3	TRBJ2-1	TGTGCCATCAGCCCAGGGCGACTAGCGGGTACTTACAATGAGCAGTTCTTC	CAISPGRLAGTYNEQFF
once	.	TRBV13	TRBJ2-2	TGTGCCAGCAGCTGGAGTAGACGGGAGCTGTTTTTT	CASSWSRRELFF
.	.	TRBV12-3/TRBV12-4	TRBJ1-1	TGTGCCAGCAGCTGGGGGGAGGACACTGAAGCTTTCTTT	CASSWGEDTEAFF
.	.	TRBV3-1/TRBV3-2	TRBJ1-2	TGTGCCAGCAGCCGAGGACAGATTTTCTATGGCTACACCTTC	CASSRGQIFYGYTF
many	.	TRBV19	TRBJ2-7	TGTGCCAGTAGTATTGGCTATACGACAGGACTCAACTCCTACGAGCAGTACTTC	CASSIGYTTGLNSYEQYF
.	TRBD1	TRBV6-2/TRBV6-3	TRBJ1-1	TGTGCCAGCAGTTTGGGGACAGGGGCTTTCTTT	CASSLGTGAFF
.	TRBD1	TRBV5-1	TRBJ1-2	TGCGCCAGCAGCTTAGGAGGGGACAGGGGCCTAATGGGCTACACCTTC	CASSLGGDRGLMGYTF
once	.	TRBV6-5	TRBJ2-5	TGTGCCAGCAGTAGGAGGGACGGAGAGACCCAGTACTTC	CASSRRDGETQYF
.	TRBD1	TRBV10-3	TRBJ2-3	TGTGCCATTTTAGAACAGGGGATCACAGATACGCAGTATTTT	CAILEQGITDTQYF
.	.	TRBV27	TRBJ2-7	TGTGCCAGCAGTTTATGGGCTAGCGTAATCCACGAGCAGTACTTC	CASSLWASVIHEQYF
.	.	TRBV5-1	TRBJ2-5	TGCGCCAGCAGCTTGGAACTAGAGGCTACCCAGTACTTC	CASSLELEATQYF
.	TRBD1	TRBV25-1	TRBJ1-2	TGTGCCAGCAGTGCGGACGGGACAGGGGCCGTCCCTAACTATGGCTACACCTTC	CASSADGTGAVPNYGYTF
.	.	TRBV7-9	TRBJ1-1	TGTGCCAGCACCCTTAGCATGAACACTGAAGCTTTCTTT	CASTLSMNTEAFF
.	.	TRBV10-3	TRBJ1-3	TGTGCCATCAGTGAGTCGACGGGGACTGGAAACACCATATATTTT	CAISESTGTGNTIYF
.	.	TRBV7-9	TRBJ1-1	TGTGCCAGCAGTTACAACAGGGACACTGAAGCTTTCTTT	CASSYNRDTEAFF
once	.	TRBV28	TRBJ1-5	TGTGCCAGCAGTTGGGAGGAACTGACCCAGCCCCAGCATTTT	CASSWEELTQPQHF
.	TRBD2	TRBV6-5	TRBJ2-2	TGTGCCAGCAGTTACTCAAGCGGGGGGGCCTCCGGGGAGCTGTTTTTT	CASSYSSGGASGELFF
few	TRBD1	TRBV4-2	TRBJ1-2	TGTGCCAGCAGCCGAACACAGGGGGCAGACTATGGCTACACCTTC	CASSRTQGADYGYTF
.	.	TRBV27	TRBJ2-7	TGTGCCAGCAGTTTATCTACAGGGCTCTCCTACGAGCAGTACTTC	CASSLSTGLSYEQYF
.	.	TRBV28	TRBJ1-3	TGTGCCAGCAGACAACCTTTCTCTGGAAACACCATATATTTT	CASRQPFSGNTIYF
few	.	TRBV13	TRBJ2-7	TGTGCCAGCAGCTTAGATGTGAACAGCGGATACGAGCAGTACTTC	CASSLDVNSGYEQYF
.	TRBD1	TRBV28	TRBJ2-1	TGTGCCAGCAGTCCCGCGGGGGACAGGGGGTTCAATGAGCAGTTCTTC	CASSPAGDRGFNEQFF
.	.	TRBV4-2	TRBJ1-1	TGTGCCAGCAGCCAAGGCCCAGGACAGCCTGAAGCTTTCTTT	CASSQGPGQPEAFF
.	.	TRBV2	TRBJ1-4	TGTGCCAGCAGTGAAGCGCAAGTCTCTATTGAAAAACTGTTTTTT	CASSEAQVSIEKLFF
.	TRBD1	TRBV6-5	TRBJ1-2	TGTGCCAGCAGTTACTCAACAGGGGAGAGGCACTATGGCTACACCTTC	CASSYSTGERHYGYTF
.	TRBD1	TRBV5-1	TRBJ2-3	TGCGCCAGCAGCCTGACAGGGGGTTACGCAGATACGCAGTATTTT	CASSLTGGYADTQYF
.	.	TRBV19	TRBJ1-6	TGTGCCAGTAGTATCGTCGGTCATAATTCACCCCTCCACTTT	CASSIVGHNSPLHF
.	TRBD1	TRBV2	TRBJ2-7	TGTGCCAGCAGCGCGGACAGGTCCTCCTACGAGCAGTACTTC	CASSADRSSYEQYF
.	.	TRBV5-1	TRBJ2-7	TGCGCCAGCAGTTATGACTCCTCCTACGAGCAGTACTTC	CASSYDSSYEQYF
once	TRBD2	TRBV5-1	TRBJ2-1	TGCGCCAGCAGCCTCGCCCCTCGGGGCGGGGGAGTCAATGAGCAGTTCTTC	CASSLAPRGGGVNEQFF
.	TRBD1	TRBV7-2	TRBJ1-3	TGTGCCAGCAGCTCGTCCAGGGGGGCCTCTGGAAACACCATATATTTT	CASSSSRGASGNTIYF
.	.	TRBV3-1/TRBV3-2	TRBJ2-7	TGTGCCAGCAGCCAAGATCCCCTCCCCAGCGTTTCCTCCTACGAGCAGTACTTC	CASSQDPLPSVSSYEQYF
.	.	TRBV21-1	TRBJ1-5	TGTGCCAGCAGTACAGGAGATAGCAATCAGCCCCAGCATTTT	CASSTGDSNQPQHF
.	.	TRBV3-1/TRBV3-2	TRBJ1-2	TGTGCCAGCAGCCAAGACCCAGGGAGGGGCTACACCTTC	CASSQDPGRGYTF
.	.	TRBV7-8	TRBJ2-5	TGTGCCAGCAGCCCTGCAGGGGGGACCGTCAGAGATGCCCAGTACTTC	CASSPAGGTVRDAQYF
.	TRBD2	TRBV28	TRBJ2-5	TGTGCCAGCAGTTTAAACGAACTAGCGGGGGGGCAAGAGACCCAGTACTTC	CASSLNELAGGQETQYF
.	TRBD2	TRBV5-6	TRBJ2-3	TGTGCCAGCAGCACCGCTAGCGGGGGGTTCTGGGATACGCAGTATTTT	CASSTASGGFWDTQYF
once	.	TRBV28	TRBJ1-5	TGTGCCAGCAGGGAAGGGGGTCAGCCCCAGCATTTT	CASREGGQPQHF
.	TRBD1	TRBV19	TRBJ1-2	TGTGCCAGTAGACGTACCGGGACAGGGGAGAGCTATGGCTACACCTTC	CASRRTGTGESYGYTF
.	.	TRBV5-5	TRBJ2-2	TGTGCCAGCAGCTTGGAAGGCGGGTCGAACACCGGGGAGCTGTTTTTT	CASSLEGGSNTGELFF
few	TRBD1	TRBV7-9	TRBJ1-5	TGTGCCAGCAGCCGGAATAGGGGGCAGGGGAATCAGCCCCAGCATTTT	CASSRNRGQGNQPQHF
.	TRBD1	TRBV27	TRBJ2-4	TGTGCCAGCAGCTATCGAGACAGGGGTCTAGCCAAAAACATTCAGTACTTC	CASSYRDRGLAKNIQYF
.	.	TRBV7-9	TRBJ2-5	TGTGCCAGCAGCTTGGCGGGACCGTACCAAGAGACCCAGTACTTC	CASSLAGPYQETQYF
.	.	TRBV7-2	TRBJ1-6	TGTGCCAGCAGTCGGGACACTTATAATTCACCCCTCCACTTT	CASSRDTYNSPLHF
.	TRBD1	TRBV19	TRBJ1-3	TGTGCCAGTAGTCCCCAGGGGGCTGGAAACACCATATATTTT	CASSPQGAGNTIYF
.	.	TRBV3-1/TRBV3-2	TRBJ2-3	TGTGCCAGCAGCCAAGAACAGGGTGGCCCAGATACGCAGTATTTT	CASSQEQGGPDTQYF
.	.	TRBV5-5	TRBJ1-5	TGTGCCAGCAGTTCCACCGGGGAGAATCAGCCCCAGCATTTT	CASSSTGENQPQHF